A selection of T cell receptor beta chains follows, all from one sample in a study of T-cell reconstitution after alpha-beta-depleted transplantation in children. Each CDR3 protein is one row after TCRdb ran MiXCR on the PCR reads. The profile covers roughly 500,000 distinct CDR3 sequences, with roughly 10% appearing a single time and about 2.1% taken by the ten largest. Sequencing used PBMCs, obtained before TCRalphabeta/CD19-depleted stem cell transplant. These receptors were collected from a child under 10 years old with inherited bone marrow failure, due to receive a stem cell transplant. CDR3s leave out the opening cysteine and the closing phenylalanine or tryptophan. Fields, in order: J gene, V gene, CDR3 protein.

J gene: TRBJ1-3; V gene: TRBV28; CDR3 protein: ASSFDRAPGNTIY
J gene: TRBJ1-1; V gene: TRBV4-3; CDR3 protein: ASSQVPSLGTEAF
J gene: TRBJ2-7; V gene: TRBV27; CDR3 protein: ASRPRWSSDYEQY
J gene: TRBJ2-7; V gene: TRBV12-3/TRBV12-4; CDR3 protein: ASSRDGTGEYEQY
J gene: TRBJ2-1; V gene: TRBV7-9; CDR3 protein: ASSLGALLGEQF
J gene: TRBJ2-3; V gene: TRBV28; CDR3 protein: ASSRGWRAADTQY
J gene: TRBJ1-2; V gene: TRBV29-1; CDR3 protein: SVGDTSSTNYGYT
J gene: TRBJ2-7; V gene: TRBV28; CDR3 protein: ASSLRQIYEQY
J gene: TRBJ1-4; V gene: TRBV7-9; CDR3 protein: ASSAWGGEKLF
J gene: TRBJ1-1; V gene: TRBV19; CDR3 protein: ASSRHQGVTEAF
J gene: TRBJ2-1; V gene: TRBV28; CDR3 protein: ASSPRERAWNEQF
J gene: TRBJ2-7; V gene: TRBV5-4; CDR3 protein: ASSLNLHEQY
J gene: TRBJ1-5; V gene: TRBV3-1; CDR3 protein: ASSRRAGDGNQPQH
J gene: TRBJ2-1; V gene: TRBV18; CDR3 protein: ASSPPGTSGFNEQF
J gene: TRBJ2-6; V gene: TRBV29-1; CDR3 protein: SVDNTGGANVLT
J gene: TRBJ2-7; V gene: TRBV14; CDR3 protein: ASSQRPNYEQY
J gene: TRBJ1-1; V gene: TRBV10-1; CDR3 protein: ASSAALGGYTEAF
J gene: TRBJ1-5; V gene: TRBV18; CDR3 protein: ASSPYGGSDQPQH
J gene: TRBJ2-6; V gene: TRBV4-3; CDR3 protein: ASSQVVGSNSGANVLT
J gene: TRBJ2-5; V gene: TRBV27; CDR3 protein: ASSLFVSGSGEKTQY
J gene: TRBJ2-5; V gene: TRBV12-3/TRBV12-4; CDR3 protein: ASSFRTSRETQY
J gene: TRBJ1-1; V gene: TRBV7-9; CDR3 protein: ASSPDPPGRTEAF
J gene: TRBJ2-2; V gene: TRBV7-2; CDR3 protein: ASSFRWDSPTNTGELF
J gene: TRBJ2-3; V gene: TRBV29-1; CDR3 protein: SVEQVPTDTQY
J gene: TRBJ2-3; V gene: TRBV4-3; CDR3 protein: ASSQDLGTGPDTQY
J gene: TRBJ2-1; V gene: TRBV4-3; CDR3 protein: ASSHNAGTGFNEQF
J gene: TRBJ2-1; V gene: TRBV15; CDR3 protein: ATSRGRVPEQF
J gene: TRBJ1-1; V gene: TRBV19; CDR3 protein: ASSIGYLGRPNTEAF
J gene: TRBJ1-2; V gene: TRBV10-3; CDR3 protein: AISEPRTGYGYT
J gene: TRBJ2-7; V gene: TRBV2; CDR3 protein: ASSDQGEGYEQY
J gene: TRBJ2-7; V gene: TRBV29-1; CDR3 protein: SVRNSYEQY
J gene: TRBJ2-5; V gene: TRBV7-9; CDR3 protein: ASSPLQGIQETQY
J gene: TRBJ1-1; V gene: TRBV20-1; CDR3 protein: SARGKGPSH
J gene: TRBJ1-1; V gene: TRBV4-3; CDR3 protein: ASSQDNRVVRDTEAF
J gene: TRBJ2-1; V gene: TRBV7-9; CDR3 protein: ASILEAASSYNEQF
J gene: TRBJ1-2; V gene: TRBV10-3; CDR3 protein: AISESQYGYT
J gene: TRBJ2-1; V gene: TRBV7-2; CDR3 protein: ASSLYGDEQF
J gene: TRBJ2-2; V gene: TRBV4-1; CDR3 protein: ASSPGPGVNTGELF
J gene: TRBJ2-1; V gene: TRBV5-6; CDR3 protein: ASSLGEGPYNEQF
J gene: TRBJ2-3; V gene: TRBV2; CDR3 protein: ASSETWQY
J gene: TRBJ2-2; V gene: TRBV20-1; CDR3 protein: SAWTRGAGELF
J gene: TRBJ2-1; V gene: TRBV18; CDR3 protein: ASSPPDVANEQF
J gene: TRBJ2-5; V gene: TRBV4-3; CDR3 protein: ASSHSLAGNQETQY
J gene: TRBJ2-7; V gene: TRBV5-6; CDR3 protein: AIGPGVDYEQY
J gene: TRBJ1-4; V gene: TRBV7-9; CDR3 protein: ASSPRRWAATNEKLF
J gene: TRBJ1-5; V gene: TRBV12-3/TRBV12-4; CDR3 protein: ASSLLGAAGQPQH
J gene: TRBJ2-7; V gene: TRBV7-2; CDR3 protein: ASSLLRLGISSYEQY
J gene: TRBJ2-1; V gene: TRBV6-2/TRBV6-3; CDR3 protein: ASSYLGLADNEQF
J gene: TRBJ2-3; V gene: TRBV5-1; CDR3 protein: ASSTSGRGDTQY
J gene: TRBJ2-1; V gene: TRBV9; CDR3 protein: ASSPSSRNHNEQF
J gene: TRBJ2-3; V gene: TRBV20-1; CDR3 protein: SARGLSQTSTDTQY
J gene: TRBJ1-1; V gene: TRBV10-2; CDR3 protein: ASSDSTGALNTEAF
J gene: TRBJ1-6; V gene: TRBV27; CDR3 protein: ASSFGTGNSRLH
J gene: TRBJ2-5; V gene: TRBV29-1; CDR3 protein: SVEGGEGETQY
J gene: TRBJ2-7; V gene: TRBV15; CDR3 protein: ATSALLGYEQY
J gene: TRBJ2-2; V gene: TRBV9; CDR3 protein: ASSGAGTVTGELF
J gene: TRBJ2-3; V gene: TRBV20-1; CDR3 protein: SATFGTSEPRGTDTQY
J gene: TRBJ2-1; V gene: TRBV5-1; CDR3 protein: ASSRLAEFNEQF
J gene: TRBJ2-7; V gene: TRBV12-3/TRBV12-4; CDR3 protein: ASSFGGSSSEQY
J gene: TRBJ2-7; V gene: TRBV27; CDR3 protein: ASSLSGRGLPSYEQY